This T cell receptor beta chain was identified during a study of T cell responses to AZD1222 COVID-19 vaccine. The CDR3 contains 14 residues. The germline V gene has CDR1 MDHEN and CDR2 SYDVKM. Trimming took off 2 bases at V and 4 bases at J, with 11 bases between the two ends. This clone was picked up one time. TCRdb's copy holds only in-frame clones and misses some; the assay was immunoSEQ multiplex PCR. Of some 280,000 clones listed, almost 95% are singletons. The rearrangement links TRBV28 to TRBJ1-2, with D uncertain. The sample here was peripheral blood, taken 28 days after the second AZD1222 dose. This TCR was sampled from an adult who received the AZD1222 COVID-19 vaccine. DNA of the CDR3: TGTGCCAGCAGTTTAGGTGCCCGCATCTATGGCTACACCTTC. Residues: CASSLGARIYGYTF.